This T cell receptor beta chain emerged from a study of OX40 agonist ivuxolimab in advanced cancers. Background on the study: Dosing consisted of intravenous ivuxolimab at 0.01 to 10 mg/kg every 2 weeks. The eligibility criteria allowed prior anti-PD-1, anti-PD-L1 or anti-CTLA-4 therapy, and 30% to 45% had some. Study-wide points: Patients with a partial response at 0.1-3.0 mg/kg had among the lowest clonal expansion.

The study sampled blood at baseline, cycle 4 day 1, and cycle 7 day 1. The germline CDR1 and CDR2 sequences are ENHRY and SYGVKD. V lost 0 bases to trimming and J lost 0 bases, with 6 bases between them. This CDR3 comprises 15 residues. On this clone itself: Its antigen remains unidentified.

Generated by immunoSEQ multiplex PCR, the TCRdb table keeps only in-frame clones and is missing some. The repertoire includes approximately 25,000 clones, around 79% of them detected once, and 18% sits in the top ten. This rearrangement joins TRBV10-3 to TRBJ1-3; no clear D gene. The receptor was isolated from an adult with an advanced solid tumor such as melanoma, head and neck, liver or kidney cancer. Sample: CD4+ or CD8+ T cells sorted from blood, taken in a trial of the OX40 agonist ivuxolimab. The CDR3 nucleotides read TGTGCCATCAGTGAGTCAGGTATCTCTGGAAACACCATATATTTT. This sequence encodes CAISESGISGNTIYF.